The 14 T cell receptor beta chains given below trace back to one sample, sequenced in a study of blood T cell repertoires in COVID-19. Here immunoSEQ multiplex PCR was the method, and the copy in TCRdb shows in-frame clones only, minus some. Seen here are about 99,000 clones, around 84% observed once, and the top ten hold 1.5% to 2.5%. Sequenced input: peripheral blood. All receptors come from a man between 65 and 85 years old with active or convalescent COVID-19.

The chain carries TRBV3-1 (or the pseudogene TRBV3-2) and TRBJ1-2, with D possibly matching TRBD1 (5 bases). CDR3 length equals 12 residues. V dropped 5 bases and J dropped 5 bases, with 9 bases sitting between them. Germline values: CDR1 LGHDT, CDR2 YNNKEL (reference sequence). CDR3 sequence reads: CASSGHSYGYTF. DNA of the CDR3: TGTGCCAGCAGCGGACATTCGTATGGCTACACCTTC.

The rearrangement links TRBV6-6 to TRBJ1-1; no definite D call. The CDR3 has 13 amino acids. Germline V gene sequence: CDR1 MNHNY, CDR2 SVGAGI (reference sequence). V was clipped by 0 bases and J by 4 bases, with 6 bases between them. The CDR3 region is CASSYSSSTEAFF. The CDR3 bases are TGTGCCAGCAGTTACTCGAGTTCCACTGAAGCTTTCTTT.

The rearrangement links TRBV5-8 to TRBJ1-2; D may be TRBD1 (5 bases). The CDR3 length is 12 residues. Trimming took off 0 bases at V and 10 bases at J, with 10 bases between the two ends. Germline lookup yields CDR1 SGHTS and CDR2 YDEGEE. As DNA, the CDR3 is TGTGCCAGCAGCTTGGGGGGGAGGATCTACACCTTC. It encodes CASSLGGRIYTF.

This chain links TRBV5-1 with TRBJ1-2; TRBD1 aligns across 8 bases. Germline lookup yields CDR1 SGHRS and CDR2 YFSETQ. The V segment lost 4 bases and the J segment 0 bases; nucleotides outside the gene matches: 11. This CDR3 is 17 amino acids long. CDR3 in amino acids: CASSLDRVLFPNYGYTF. CDR3 nucleotide sequence: TGCGCCAGCAGCCTGGACAGGGTTTTGTTCCCTAACTATGGCTACACCTTC.

The rearrangement uses TRBV30 and TRBJ1-1; possibly TRBD1 for D (5 bases). Trimming removed 3 bases at V and 7 bases at J, with 15 bases between. Germline V gene lookup returns CDR1 GTSNPN and CDR2 SVGIG (reference sequence). The CDR3 has 13 amino acids. CDR3 region: CAWSPETAREAFF. Written as DNA, the CDR3 is TGTGCCTGGAGCCCTGAGACAGCCCGTGAAGCTTTCTTT.

The chain combines TRBV27 with TRBJ2-2; D uncertain. The germline V and J ends were trimmed by 6 bases and 1 base, with 3 bases remaining between them. Per the germline V gene, CDR1 is MNHEY and CDR2 is SMNVEV (reference sequence). The CDR3 extends over 12 amino acids. CDR3 region: CASSLNTGELFF. In DNA, the CDR3 is TGTGCCAGCAGCTTGAACACCGGGGAGCTGTTTTTT.

This clone was found once. The rearrangement joins TRBV5-1 to TRBJ2-1; 11 nucleotides align to TRBD2. V lost 4 bases, J lost 1 base, and 1 base stayed unmatched. CDR1 SGHRS and CDR2 YFSETQ come from the germline V gene. The CDR3 is made up of 15 amino acids. The CDR3 reads CASSRLAGSYNEQFF. The CDR3 nucleotides read TGCGCCAGCAGCCGACTAGCGGGGTCCTACAATGAGCAGTTCTTC.

V and J are TRBV5-5 and TRBJ2-7; perhaps TRBD1 as D (6 bases). Germline V lookup: CDR1 SGHKS, CDR2 YYEKEE (reference sequence). This CDR3 comprises 15 residues. Trimming took off 3 bases at V and 2 bases at J, with 15 bases between the two ends. CDR3: CASSSRDTLTYEQYF. DNA for the CDR3: TGTGCCAGCAGCTCCCGGGACACCCTCACCTACGAGCAGTACTTC.

This chain uses TRBV5-4 with TRBJ2-1; TRBD2 agrees at 13 bases. CDR3 size: 16 residues. Germline CDR1 reads SGHNT; CDR2 reads YYREEE (reference sequence). The J segment lost 3 bases and the V segment lost 4 bases, leaving 4 bases of the junction unmatched. The CDR3 region has the DNA TGTGCCAGCAGCCCCCGGACTAGCGGGGGCTACAATGAGCAGTTCTTC. Translating gives CASSPRTSGGYNEQFF.

The rearrangement joins TRBV5-1 to TRBJ2-5, with D tentatively TRBD2 (6 bases). Germline V gene data show CDR1 as SGHRS and CDR2 as YFSETQ. The CDR3 sequence is 14 residues long. V dropped 5 bases and J dropped 1 base, with 12 bases sitting between them. The CDR3 nucleotides read TGCGCCAGCAGTGGCGGGGATCCCCAAGAGACCCAGTACTTC. The encoded protein is CASSGGDPQETQYF. Supplemented by reference TRBV5-1 and TRBJ2-5, the full variable domain reads KAGVTQTPRYLIKTRGQQVTLSCSPISGHRSVSWYQQTPGQGLQFLFEYFSETQRNKGNFPGRFSGRQFSNSRSEMNVSTLELGDSALYLCASSGGDPQETQYFGPGTRLLVL.

This rearrangement joins TRBV5-1 to TRBJ1-1; a possible D gene is TRBD1 (6 bases). V lost 6 bases, J lost 4 bases, and 16 bases lay in between. Germline loops: CDR1 SGHRS, CDR2 YFSETQ. CDR3 length equals 14 residues. CDR3 amino acids: CASKVWGLSTEAFF. CDR3 nucleotide sequence: TGCGCCAGCAAGGTTTGGGGGCTCTCCACTGAAGCTTTCTTT.

The chain couples TRBV28 to TRBJ2-2, with 14 bases identical to TRBD2. The CDR3 sequence is 16 residues long. V dropped 6 bases and J dropped 7; count of bases not matched to a gene: 7. CDR1 MDHEN and CDR2 SYDVKM come from the germline V gene. Here the CDR3 DNA reads TGTGCCAGCAGAGCCGGACTAGCGGGGGGCGGCGGGGAGCTGTTTTTT. As protein: CASRAGLAGGGGELFF.

This clone has just a few counts. This CDR3 reads CSVVQVTNTEAFF. The CDR3 region has the DNA TGCAGCGTTGTTCAGGTCACAAACACTGAAGCTTTCTTT. The V gene is TRBV29-1, the J gene TRBJ1-1; D is ambiguous. Trimming removed 4 bases at V and 2 bases at J, with 11 bases between. Germline loops: CDR1 SQVTM, CDR2 ANQGSEA. This CDR3 spans 13 amino acids.

This clone has more than one count but fewer than ten. CDR3 residues: CASSQRGQGSEAFF. Here the CDR3 DNA reads TGTGCCAGCTCACAAAGGGGGCAGGGGAGTGAAGCTTTCTTT. The gene calls are TRBV18 and TRBJ1-1, with 7 bases lining up with TRBD1. Germline loops: CDR1 KGHSH, CDR2 LQKENI. V lost 4 bases and J lost 7; bases outside the gene matches: 9. CDR3 size: 14 residues.